This T cell receptor beta chain was documented in a study of blood T cells in healthy people across ages. On this clonotype: Antigen specificity is unknown.

A J-beta primer mix and a sample-barcoded 5' primer were used in a second PCR of about 7 to 12 cycles. MiXCR, applied by TCRdb to the 5' RACE reads, yields one record per CDR3 protein. The repertoire holds about 730,000 distinct CDR3 sequences, with roughly 47% as singletons. Study results and caveats: Diversity estimates from one million T cells were considered underestimates.

This CDR3 contains 13 residues. The germline CDR1 and CDR2 sequences are MNHEY and SVGAGI. Trimming cost V 6 bases and J 10 bases; bases outside gene matches: 8. This clonotype was sampled from a woman aged 55 to 70 in good health. The sequenced sample consisted of blood. The V call is TRBV6-5, the J call TRBJ2-1, with TRBD2 identical over 8 bases. The chain's CDR3 is CASSYGLADEQFF. CDR3 coding DNA: TGTGCCAGCAGCTACGGACTAGCCGACGAGCAGTTCTTC.